The sequence of this T cell receptor beta chain was determined in a study of glioma-infiltrating T cells. TCR alpha and beta CDR3 regions were amplified from RNA using iRepertoire nested multiplex PCR. In TCRdb, the multiplex PCR reads were re-called with MiXCR into one record per CDR3 protein. Of about 180,000 distinct CDR3 sequences in the sample, about 46% were seen once. This clonotype occurred many times. Germline CDR1 DFQATT, CDR2 SNEGSKA (reference sequence). The CDR3 length is 13 residues. Trimming pared 6 bases from V and 3 bases from J, leaving 14 bases between. The V and J genes are TRBV20-1 and TRBJ1-1; perhaps TRBD1 as D (5 bases). The sample comprised glioma tissue, nonneoplastic brain tissue, or PBMCs (not recorded which). This sequence was found in a human donor with low-grade glioma or glioblastoma, undergoing nonglioma brain surgery, or in good health (not recorded which). The CDR3 coding sequence is TGCAGTGCCCAAGGAGGGGCTGACACTGAAGCTTTCTTT. This gives the protein CSAQGGADTEAFF.